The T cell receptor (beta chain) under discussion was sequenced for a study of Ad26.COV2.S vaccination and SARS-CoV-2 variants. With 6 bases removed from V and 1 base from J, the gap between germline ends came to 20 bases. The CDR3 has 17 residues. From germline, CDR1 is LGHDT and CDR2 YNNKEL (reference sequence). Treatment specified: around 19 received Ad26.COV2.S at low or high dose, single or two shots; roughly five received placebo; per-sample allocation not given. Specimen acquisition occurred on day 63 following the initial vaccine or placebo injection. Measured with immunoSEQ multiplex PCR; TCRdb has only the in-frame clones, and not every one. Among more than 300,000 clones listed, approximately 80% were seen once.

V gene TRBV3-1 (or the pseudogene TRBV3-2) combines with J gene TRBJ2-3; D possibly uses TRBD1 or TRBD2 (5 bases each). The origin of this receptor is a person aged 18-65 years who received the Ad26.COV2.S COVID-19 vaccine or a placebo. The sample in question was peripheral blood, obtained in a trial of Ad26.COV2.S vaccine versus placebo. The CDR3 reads CASRPGRGLAGTDTQYF. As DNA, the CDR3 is TGTGCCAGCAGACCCGGCCGGGGCCTTGCGGGCACAGATACGCAGTATTTT.